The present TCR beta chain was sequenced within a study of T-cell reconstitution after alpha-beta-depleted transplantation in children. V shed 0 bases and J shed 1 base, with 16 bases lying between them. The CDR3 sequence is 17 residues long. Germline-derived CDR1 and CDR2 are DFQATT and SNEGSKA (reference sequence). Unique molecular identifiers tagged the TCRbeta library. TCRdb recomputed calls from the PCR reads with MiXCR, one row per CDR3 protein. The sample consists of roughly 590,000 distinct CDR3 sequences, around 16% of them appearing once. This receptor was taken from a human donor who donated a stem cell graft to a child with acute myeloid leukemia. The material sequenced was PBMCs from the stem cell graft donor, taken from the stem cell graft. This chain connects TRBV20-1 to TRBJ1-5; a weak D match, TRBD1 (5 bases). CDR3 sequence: CSARDFRRRESNQPQHF. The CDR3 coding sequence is TGCAGTGCTAGAGATTTTAGGCGCAGGGAGAGCAATCAGCCCCAGCATTTT.